Listed here are 5 T cell receptor beta chains from one sample, sequenced in a study of CD8 T cells in ankylosing spondylitis. Each CDR3 protein is one row after TCRdb ran MiXCR on the 5' RACE reads. The data contain fewer than 50,000 distinct CDR3 sequences, approximately 9.9% of them seen just once; the ten biggest clones take up approximately 1.4%. The sequenced sample consisted of blood, either unsorted or a sorted T cell fraction (not recorded which). Receptors were obtained from a male donor with ankylosing spondylitis or in good health (not recorded which).

On this clonotype: This may come from a read error, since a much larger clone is one base off. This rearrangement joins TRBV28 to TRBJ1-2; TRBD1 matches 7 bases. The CDR3 has 12 amino acids. Trimming cost V 6 bases and J 6 bases; bases outside gene matches: 4. Looked up from germline, CDR1 is MDHEN and CDR2 is SYDVKM. For the CDR3, the DNA is TGTGCCAGCAGCGGGACAGTCCATGGCTACACCTTC. Its protein product is CASSGTVHGYTF.

The gene calls are TRBV7-9 and TRBJ2-5, with D perhaps being TRBD1 or TRBD2 (6 bases each). CDR1 and CDR2 (germline): SEHNR, FQNEAQ (reference sequence). V gave up 2 bases and J gave up 2 bases, with 12 bases separating them. This CDR3 comprises 15 residues. The CDR3 sequence: CASSLLGGSQETQYF. CDR3 in DNA: TGTGCCAGCAGCTTACTCGGGGGCTCACAAGAGACCCAGTACTTC.

The J gene is TRBJ2-3, the V gene TRBV18, with D perhaps matching TRBD1 or TRBD2 (5 bases each). Germline V gives CDR1 KGHSH, CDR2 LQKENI. Trimming removed 0 bases from V and 2 bases from J, with 9 bases in between. CDR3 length: 15 residues. The CDR3 loop reads CASSPPPGPTDTQYF. Here the CDR3 DNA reads TGTGCCAGCTCACCACCTCCGGGACCCACAGATACGCAGTATTTT.

The sample holds a few counts of this clonotype. V and J are TRBV5-5 and TRBJ2-2, with D perhaps matching TRBD2 (5 bases). Germline V gene sequence: CDR1 SGHKS, CDR2 YYEKEE (reference sequence). V gave up 7 bases and J gave up 2 bases, with 15 bases separating them. The CDR3 extends over 15 amino acids. The CDR3 nucleotides are TGTGCCAGCTTCGGACGGGGAATAAACACCGGGGAGCTGTTTTTT. Translation gives CASFGRGINTGELFF.

The sample holds many counts of this clonotype. The V call is TRBV5-1, the J call TRBJ1-3, with D perhaps matching TRBD1 (6 bases). CDR1 and CDR2 from the germline V gene are SGHRS and YFSETQ. Trimming stripped 4 bases from V and 7 bases from J, with 12 bases between. The CDR3 is 13 amino acids. CDR3 DNA sequence: TGCGCCAGCAGCGAAGGGGGTCCGAACACCATATATTTT. Translated: CASSEGGPNTIYF. The entire variable domain, with the rest obtained from reference TRBV5-1 and TRBJ1-3, is as follows: KAGVTQTPRYLIKTRGQQVTLSCSPISGHRSVSWYQQTPGQGLQFLFEYFSETQRNKGNFPGRFSGRQFSNSRSEMNVSTLELGDSALYLCASSEGGPNTIYFGEGSWLTVV.